Below, one T cell receptor beta chain is given with its context. No antigen is known for it. This entry is derived from a study of graft-versus-host responses after intestinal transplantation. Study as a whole: Tacrolimus and steroids were given for 2 to 4 years to all recipients after anti-thymocyte globulin induction.

General study findings and limits: The marrow of recipients harbored GvH clones, and ileum or blood showed some of them first.

Germline loops: CDR1 SNHLY, CDR2 FYNNEI. V shed 4 bases and J shed 0 bases, with 15 bases lying between them. There are 16 residues in the CDR3. Graft tissue processing released intraepithelial and lamina propria lymphocytes. Only in-frame clones appear in the TCRdb table, and some are missing; sequencing was by immunoSEQ multiplex PCR. The table includes 17,000 or so clones, around 82% detected once. The material was ileum tissue, obtained 17 days after transplant. The chain carries TRBV2 and TRBJ1-1, with TRBD1 as a possible D gene (5 bases). The source of this sequence is a human patient who received an intestinal transplant, so some T cells may come from the graft donor. The CDR3 is CASSGAGQKLNTEAFF. As DNA, the CDR3 is TGTGCCAGCAGTGGGGCAGGACAAAAACTGAACACTGAAGCTTTCTTT.